This TCR beta chain came from a study of shared clonotypes between healthy human individuals. The study's findings and limits: An effect of sequencing depth on clonotype sharing among donors was expected. Only blood underwent sampling, and tissue repertoires likely differ.

CD45RA-negative memory and CD45RA+ naive subsets were split from the CD4+ cells. Notes on this clone: Antigen unknown.

The assay was immunoSEQ multiplex PCR, and TCRdb's table has in-frame clones only and misses some. The sample holds about 2 million clones; roughly 94% are singletons and the top ten take 0.13%. The specimen sequenced was naive CD4+ T cells sorted from blood. The subset denotes: CD45RA+ positively selected. The receptor was isolated from a young man in good health.

CDR3 DNA: TGCGCCAGCAGCCCCCCGGGGGGTCGCGGGAGTCCCTACGAGCAGTACTTC. Translated, it gives CASSPPGGRGSPYEQYF. The genes are TRBV4-1 and TRBJ2-7; 7 bases fit TRBD2. Germline V gene lookup returns CDR1 MGHRA and CDR2 YSYEKL. The CDR3 contains 17 residues. V was clipped by 4 bases and J by 2 bases; unmatched bases: 14.